This TCR beta chain was recovered during a study of shared clonotypes between healthy human individuals. Overall study findings and caveats: Genetic and exposure-history diversity was limited by the small donor number.

About this clone: As yet, its antigen is unknown.

Authors' processing steps: Filtering differed, since immunoSEQ gave only junction sequences and no quality scores. Assay used: immunoSEQ multiplex PCR; TCRdb lists only in-frame clones, some missing. For V, J and clone size, that table is used; D and trimming come from the DNA. The sample holds around 1.1 million clones, roughly 77% seen once. Germline assignment: CDR1 MDHEN and CDR2 SYDVKM. V gave up 4 bases and J gave up 5 bases, with 8 bases separating them. The CDR3 covers 12 residues. The clonotype originates from a man between 18 and 35 years old in good health. Some clones in this sample may be carry-over from other donors' samples. Sequencing input: memory CD4+ T cells from PBMCs. Subset in this sample: CD45RA-negative fraction. This sequence joins TRBV28 and TRBJ1-2, with D hard to call. This CDR3 is CASSSRLYGYTF. In nucleotides, the CDR3 is TGTGCCAGCAGTTCCCGGTTATATGGCTACACCTTC.